This TCR beta chain was sequenced during a study of T cell changes during pregnancy in multiple sclerosis. V lost 6 bases to trimming and J lost 2 bases; unmatched junction nucleotides: 3. The CDR3 totals 13 residues. The germline gives CDR1 ENHRY, CDR2 SYGVKD. This clone occurred once. Using immunoSEQ multiplex PCR, the repertoire was profiled, and TCRdb retains in-frame clones only, with some absent. This sample carries fewer than 90,000 clones, 85% to 95% of them seen once, and the ten largest clones take roughly 1.4%. The source of this sequence is a female donor in good health, enrolled as a control in a pregnancy study. Sample: peripheral blood, taken in the third trimester of pregnancy. V usage is TRBV10-3 and J usage is TRBJ2-7, with 8 bases lining up with TRBD1. CDR3 coding DNA: TGTGCCATCAGGACAGGGGCCGCCTACGAGCAGTACTTC. Its translation: CAIRTGAAYEQYF.